Each of the 14 T cell receptor beta chains below was sequenced from the same sample in a study of CD8 T cells in ankylosing spondylitis. A single record per CDR3 protein comes from TCRdb applying MiXCR to the 5' RACE reads. The table records fewer than 150,000 distinct CDR3 sequences, around 6.6% of them present only once. The sequenced sample consisted of blood, either unsorted or a sorted T cell fraction (not recorded which). These receptors came from a female donor with ankylosing spondylitis or in good health (not recorded which).

This clonotype was seen repeatedly, ten times or more. The rearrangement joins TRBV6-1 to TRBJ2-5; TRBD1 matches at 7 bases. Germline V gives CDR1 MNHNS, CDR2 SASEGT. Unmatched junction bases numbered 14, after V lost 6 bases and J lost 1 base. The CDR3 totals 17 residues. CDR3 residues: CASRRRPGTVVQETQYF. CDR3 in DNA: TGTGCCAGCAGAAGAAGACCCGGGACAGTTGTCCAAGAGACCCAGTACTTC.

This clonotype was recorded many times. CDR3 sequence (DNA): TGCAGTGCTCAGAAACTAGCGGGGGGGAGCACAGATACGCAGTATTTT. Amino acid sequence: CSAQKLAGGSTDTQYF. The rearrangement uses TRBV20-1 and TRBJ2-3, with 13 bases aligning to TRBD2. The germline CDR1 and CDR2 sequences are DFQATT and SNEGSKA (reference sequence). V lost 5 bases, J lost 0 bases, and 5 bases stayed unmatched. The CDR3 totals 16 residues.

This clonotype has only a few counts. The chain couples TRBV12-3 or TRBV12-4 to TRBJ1-2; D may be TRBD1 (6 bases). The CDR3 spans 13 residues. The germline V and J ends were trimmed by 7 bases and 4 bases, with 13 bases remaining between them. The CDR3 loop is CASTEGHFYGYTF. DNA of the CDR3: TGTGCCAGCACCGAGGGACATTTCTATGGCTACACCTTC.

This clonotype has ten or more counts. The chain's CDR3 is CSVEGQEGAEAFF. The CDR3 bases are TGCAGCGTTGAGGGGCAGGAGGGGGCTGAAGCTTTCTTT. The chain couples TRBV29-1 to TRBJ1-1, with TRBD1 as a possible D gene (6 bases). From germline, CDR1 is SQVTM and CDR2 ANQGSEA. V lost 3 bases and J 6 bases, leaving 14 bases between the germline ends. This CDR3 spans 13 amino acids.

This clonotype has a count of ten or more. The genes are TRBV2 and TRBJ2-3; no firm D call. Germline values: CDR1 SNHLY, CDR2 FYNNEI. V was cut by 8 bases and J by 0 bases, with 12 bases left in between. The CDR3 is 14 amino acids. In nucleotides, the CDR3 is TGTGCCAGCCTCATCGGTACTAGCACAGATACGCAGTATTTT. Its translation: CASLIGTSTDTQYF.

This clonotype was seen repeatedly, ten times or more. The rearrangement joins TRBV3-1 to TRBJ1-6; D is unresolved. The germline V gene has CDR1 LGHDT and CDR2 YNNKEL (reference sequence). The CDR3 runs 13 residues. Trimming took 4 bases from V and 10 from J, leaving 11 bases between them. CDR3 bases: TGTGCCAGCAGCCCCCAACCGGGCTCACCCCTCCACTTT. This codes for CASSPQPGSPLHF.

The V call is TRBV27, the J call TRBJ1-1; 7 bases match TRBD1. Trimming took 0 bases from V and 6 from J; bases not matched to a gene: 7. This CDR3 is built from 15 residues. CDR1 is MNHEY and CDR2 is SMNVEV in the germline V gene (reference sequence). In nucleotides, the CDR3 is TGTGCCAGCAGTTTATCCCCGACAGGGTACGCTGAAGCTTTCTTT. Protein product: CASSLSPTGYAEAFF.

There are many counts of this clonotype. The V call is TRBV7-6, the J call TRBJ2-5; 7 nucleotides align to TRBD1. Trimming at V came to 4 bases and at J to 5 bases, leaving 4 bases not matched to a gene. From germline, CDR1 is SGHVS and CDR2 FNYEAQ. This CDR3 spans 13 amino acids. The CDR3, as DNA: TGTGCCAGCAGCTCACTCAGGGGGGAGACCCAGTACTTC. Protein sequence: CASSSLRGETQYF.

This clonotype has just a few counts. The junction shows a germline mismatch at one end, possibly a read error. V usage is TRBV18 and J usage is TRBJ2-1, with D unresolved. Germline-derived CDR1 and CDR2 are KGHSH and LQKENI. This CDR3 has 16 amino acids. The CDR3 nucleotides are TGTGCCAGCTCACCAGCGGTCTTCGAGTCCTCCAATGAGCAGTTCTTC. It yields the protein CASSPAVFESSNEQFF.

This clonotype was counted many times. At one end, the junction sequence differs from germline, possibly due to a read error. CDR3 amino acids: CPWRDRWRTEAFF. DNA of the CDR3: TGTCCCTGGAGGGACCGCTGGAGGACTGAAGCTTTCTTT. This chain joins TRBV30 and TRBJ1-1; tentative D call: TRBD1 (5 bases). The CDR3 covers 13 residues. Germline V gene sequence: CDR1 GTSNPN, CDR2 SVGIG (reference sequence).

This clonotype came up many times. This rearrangement joins TRBV4-1 to TRBJ2-3; tentatively, D is TRBD1 (6 bases). Germline V gives CDR1 MGHRA, CDR2 YSYEKL. The V and J ends lost 4 bases and 1 base respectively, with 12 bases between them. CDR3 length equals 15 residues. The CDR3 DNA reads as TGCGCCAGCAGCCCCTCCAGGGGAGGCACAGATACGCAGTATTTT. It codes for CASSPSRGGTDTQYF.

This clonotype was seen ten or more times. The genes are TRBV4-1 and TRBJ1-5, with D unclear. Germline lookup yields CDR1 MGHRA and CDR2 YSYEKL. This CDR3 spans 13 amino acids. Trimming took off 0 bases at V and 9 bases at J, with 9 bases between the two ends. CDR3 nucleotides: TGCGCCAGCAGCCAAGATGGAGCCCGGCCCCAGCATTTT. It codes for CASSQDGARPQHF.

J is TRBJ2-3 and V is TRBV27; D remains unclear. Trimming left V 3 bases short and J 2 bases short, with 18 bases between. CDR1 and CDR2 from the germline V gene are MNHEY and SMNVEV (reference sequence). There are 17 residues in the CDR3. The CDR3: CASSFLFSHQFTDTQYF. CDR3 nucleotide sequence: TGTGCCAGCAGTTTTCTTTTTTCCCACCAATTCACAGATACGCAGTATTTT.

The chain couples TRBV7-8 to TRBJ2-7; tentatively, D is TRBD2 (6 bases). The ends were cut back, 5 bases at V and 5 bases at J, with 19 bases in the middle. Germline V gene sequence: CDR1 SGHVS, CDR2 FQNEAQ. This CDR3 is 15 amino acids long. The DNA for the CDR3 is TGTGCCAGCAGCCTTACGTGGACTATTCCCAACGAGCAGTACTTC. Amino acid sequence: CASSLTWTIPNEQYF.